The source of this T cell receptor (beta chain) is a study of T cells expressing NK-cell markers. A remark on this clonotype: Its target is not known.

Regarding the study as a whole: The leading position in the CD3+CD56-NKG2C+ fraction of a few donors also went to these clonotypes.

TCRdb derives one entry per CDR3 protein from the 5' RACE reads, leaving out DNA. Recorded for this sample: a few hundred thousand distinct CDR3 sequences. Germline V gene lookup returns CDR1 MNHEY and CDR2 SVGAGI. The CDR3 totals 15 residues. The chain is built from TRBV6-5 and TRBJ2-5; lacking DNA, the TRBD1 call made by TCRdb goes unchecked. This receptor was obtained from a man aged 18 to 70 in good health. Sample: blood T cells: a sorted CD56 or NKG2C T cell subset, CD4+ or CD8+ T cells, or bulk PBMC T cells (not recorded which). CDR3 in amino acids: CASSYIRDYQETQYF.